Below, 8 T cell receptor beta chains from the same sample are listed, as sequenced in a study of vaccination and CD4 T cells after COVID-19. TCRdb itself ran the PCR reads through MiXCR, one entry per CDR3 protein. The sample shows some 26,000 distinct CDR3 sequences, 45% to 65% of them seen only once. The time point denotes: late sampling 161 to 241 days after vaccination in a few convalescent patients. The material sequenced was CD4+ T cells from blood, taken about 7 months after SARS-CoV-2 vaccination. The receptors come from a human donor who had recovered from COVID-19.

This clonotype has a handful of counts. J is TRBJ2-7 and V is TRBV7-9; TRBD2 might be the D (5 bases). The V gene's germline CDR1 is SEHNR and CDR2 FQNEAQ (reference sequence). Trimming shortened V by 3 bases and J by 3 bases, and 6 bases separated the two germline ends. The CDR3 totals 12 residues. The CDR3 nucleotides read TGTGCCAGCAGCTTCGACTACTACGAGCAGTACTTC. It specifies CASSFDYYEQYF.

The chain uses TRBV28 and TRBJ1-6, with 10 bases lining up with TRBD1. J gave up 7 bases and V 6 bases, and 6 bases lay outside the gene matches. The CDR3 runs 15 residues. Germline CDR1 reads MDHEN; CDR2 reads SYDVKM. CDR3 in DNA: TGTGCCAGCAGCCAAGACAGGGGGCGAAATTCACCCCTCCACTTT. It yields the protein CASSQDRGRNSPLHF. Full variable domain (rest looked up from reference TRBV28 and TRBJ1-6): DVKVTQSSRYLVKRTGEKVFLECVQDMDHENMFWYRQDPGLGLRLIYFSYDVKMKEKGDIPEGYSVSREKKERFSLILESASTNQTSMYLCASSQDRGRNSPLHFGNGTRLTVT.

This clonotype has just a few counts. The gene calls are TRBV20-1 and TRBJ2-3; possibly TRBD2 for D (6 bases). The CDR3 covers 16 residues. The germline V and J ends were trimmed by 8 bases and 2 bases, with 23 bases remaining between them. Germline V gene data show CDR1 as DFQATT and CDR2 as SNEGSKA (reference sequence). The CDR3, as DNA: TGCAGTTCCCCTGTGGAGGCGGGATTTCTCACAGATACGCAGTATTTT. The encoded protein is CSSPVEAGFLTDTQYF.

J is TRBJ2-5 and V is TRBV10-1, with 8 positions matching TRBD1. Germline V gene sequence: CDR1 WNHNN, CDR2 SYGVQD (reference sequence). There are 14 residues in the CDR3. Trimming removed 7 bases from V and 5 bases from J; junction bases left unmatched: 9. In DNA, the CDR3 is TGCGCCAGCAAACAAGACAGGGGCTGGGAGACCCAGTACTTC. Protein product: CASKQDRGWETQYF.

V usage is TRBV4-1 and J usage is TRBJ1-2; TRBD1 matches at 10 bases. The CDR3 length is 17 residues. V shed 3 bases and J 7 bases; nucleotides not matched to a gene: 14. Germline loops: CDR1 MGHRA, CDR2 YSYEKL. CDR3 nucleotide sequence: TGCGCCAGCAGCCACAGCCTAATTGACAGGGGGCGCCGTGGCTACACCTTC. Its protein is CASSHSLIDRGRRGYTF.

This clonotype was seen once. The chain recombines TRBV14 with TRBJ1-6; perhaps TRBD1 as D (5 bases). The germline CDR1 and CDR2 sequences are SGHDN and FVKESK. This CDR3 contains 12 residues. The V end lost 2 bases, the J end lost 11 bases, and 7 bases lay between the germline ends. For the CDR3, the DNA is TGTGCCAGCAGCCAACAGGGCACACCCCTCCACTTT. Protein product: CASSQQGTPLHF.

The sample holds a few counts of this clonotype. The CDR3 DNA reads as TGTGCCAGCAGTTTACCGACAGGGGTTAACTATGGCTACACCTTC. Its translation: CASSLPTGVNYGYTF. The chain joins TRBV28 to TRBJ1-2, with 8 bases fitting TRBD1. CDR1 and CDR2 (germline): MDHEN, SYDVKM. J gave up 1 base and V 2 bases, and 3 bases lay outside the gene matches. The CDR3 is made up of 15 amino acids.

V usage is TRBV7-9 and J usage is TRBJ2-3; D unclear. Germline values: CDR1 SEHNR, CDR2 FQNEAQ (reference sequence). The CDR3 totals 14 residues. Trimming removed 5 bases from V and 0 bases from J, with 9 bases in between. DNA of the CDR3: TGTGCCAGCAGCAGGTGGGCTAGCACAGATACGCAGTATTTT. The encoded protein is CASSRWASTDTQYF.